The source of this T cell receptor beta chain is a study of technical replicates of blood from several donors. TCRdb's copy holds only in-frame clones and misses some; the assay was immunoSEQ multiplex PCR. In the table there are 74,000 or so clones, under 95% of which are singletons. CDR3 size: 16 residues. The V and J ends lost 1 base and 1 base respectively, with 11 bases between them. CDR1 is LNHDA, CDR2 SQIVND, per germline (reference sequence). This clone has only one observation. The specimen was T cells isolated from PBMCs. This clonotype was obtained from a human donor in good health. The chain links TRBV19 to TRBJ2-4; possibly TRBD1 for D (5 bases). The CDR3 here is CASSIGSGLAKNIQYF. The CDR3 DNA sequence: TGTGCCAGTAGTATAGGATCAGGGCTGGCCAAAAACATTCAGTACTTC.